The 23 T cell receptor beta chains presented below share a single source sample, sequenced in a study of blood T cell repertoires in COVID-19. Method: immunoSEQ multiplex PCR; TCRdb's copy keeps in-frame clones and lacks some. The sample shows about 230,000 clones, approximately 84% of them seen only once. Sequencing input: peripheral blood. Receptors were obtained from a man aged 40-49 years with acute or convalescent COVID-19.

This chain uses TRBV3-1 (or the pseudogene TRBV3-2) with TRBJ1-6; no reliable D call. CDR1 is LGHDT and CDR2 is YNNKEL in the germline V gene (reference sequence). V was clipped by 0 bases and J by 14 bases, with 8 bases between them. There are 12 residues in the CDR3. CDR3 amino acids: CASSQESKTLHF. The CDR3 region has the DNA TGTGCCAGCAGCCAAGAATCTAAAACCCTCCACTTT.

This sequence joins TRBV29-1 and TRBJ2-7; a possible D gene is TRBD2 (5 bases). The germline V and J ends were trimmed by 4 bases and 2 bases, with 15 bases remaining between them. CDR1 SQVTM and CDR2 ANQGSEA come from the germline V gene. This CDR3 has 14 residues. The CDR3 nucleotides read TGCAGCGTTGTAGGGCCGGGGAGCGCCTACGAGCAGTACTTC. Translation: CSVVGPGSAYEQYF.

The chain employs TRBV28 and TRBJ2-7; D is ambiguous. Germline lookup yields CDR1 MDHEN and CDR2 SYDVKM. This CDR3 spans 16 amino acids. V was shortened by 2 bases and J by 0 bases, with 14 bases between the two germline ends. DNA for the CDR3: TGTGCCAGCAGTTTACCCCGATTACCCAGCTCCTACGAGCAGTACTTC. Its translation is CASSLPRLPSSYEQYF. Based on the CDR3 plus reference TRBV28 and TRBJ2-7, the full variable domain is DVKVTQSSRYLVKRTGEKVFLECVQDMDHENMFWYRQDPGLGLRLIYFSYDVKMKEKGDIPEGYSVSREKKERFSLILESASTNQTSMYLCASSLPRLPSSYEQYFGPGTRLTVT.

The rearrangement joins TRBV5-1 to TRBJ1-2; 9 bases are shared with TRBD1. Germline CDR1 and CDR2: SGHRS and YFSETQ. This CDR3 region has 14 residues. J lost 7 bases, V lost 0 bases, and 4 bases had no gene match. In DNA form, the CDR3 reads TGCGCCAGCAGCTTGGATGGACAGGGGCTTGGCTACACCTTC. Residues: CASSLDGQGLGYTF.

The chain links TRBV5-1 to TRBJ2-7, with 12 bases aligning to TRBD1. This CDR3 region has 15 residues. The trim removed 4 bases at V and 5 bases at J, leaving 7 bases unmatched. CDR1 is SGHRS and CDR2 is YFSETQ in the germline V gene. CDR3 sequence reads: CASSGGQGAYHEQYF. The CDR3 bases are TGCGCCAGCAGCGGGGGACAGGGGGCTTACCACGAGCAGTACTTC.

V is TRBV11-1 and J is TRBJ1-1; a possible D gene is TRBD1 (5 bases). The CDR3 is made up of 11 amino acids. Deletions cut 2 bases from V and 13 bases from J, with 11 bases between. Germline values: CDR1 SGHAT, CDR2 FQDESV (reference sequence). In DNA form, the CDR3 reads TGTGCCAGCAGCTTATCAGGGTACGTTTTCTTT. It is translated as CASSLSGYVFF.

J is TRBJ2-7 and V is TRBV18, with 7 bases identical to TRBD1. The length of the CDR3 is 14 residues. Germline V lookup: CDR1 KGHSH, CDR2 LQKENI. V trimming: 2 bases; J trimming: 1 base; junction bases outside the gene matches: 2. CDR3 DNA sequence: TGTGCCAGCTCACCAGAGACAGGGTCCTACGAGCAGTACTTC. This sequence encodes CASSPETGSYEQYF.

This chain connects TRBV11-3 to TRBJ2-1; 7 nucleotides match TRBD2. Trimming removed 0 bases from V and 5 bases from J; junction bases left unmatched: 10. The germline V gene encodes CDR1 SGHNT and CDR2 YENEEA. The CDR3 is 17 residues long. The CDR3 coding sequence is TGTGCCAGCAGCTTAGATTCGGGTCCGGGAGGACACAATGAGCAGTTCTTC. It is translated as CASSLDSGPGGHNEQFF. Filled out from reference TRBV11-3 and TRBJ2-1, the complete variable domain reads EAGVVQSPRYKIIEKKQPVAFWCNPISGHNTLYWYLQNLGQGPELLIRYENEEAVDDSQLPKDRFSAERLKGVDSTLKIQPAELGDSAVYLCASSLDSGPGGHNEQFFGPGTRLTVL.

The V call is TRBV27, the J call TRBJ1-1; D might be TRBD1 (6 bases). V lost 2 bases to trimming and J lost 4 bases, with 8 bases between them. The CDR3 consists of 13 residues. Looked up from germline, CDR1 is MNHEY and CDR2 is SMNVEV (reference sequence). CDR3 sequence (DNA): TGTGCCAGCAGTTTACGAGGGGGCACTGAAGCTTTCTTT. Protein product: CASSLRGGTEAFF.

The gene calls are TRBV28 and TRBJ2-7, with D possibly being TRBD1 (5 bases). Germline V CDR1 and CDR2: MDHEN, SYDVKM. Trimming stripped 0 bases from V and 4 bases from J, with 22 bases between. This CDR3 contains 18 residues. The CDR3 region is CASSLWVSSRVEGYEQYF. The CDR3, as DNA: TGTGCCAGCAGTTTATGGGTTTCGAGCAGGGTCGAAGGGTACGAGCAGTACTTC.

The V and J genes are TRBV9 and TRBJ1-3, with unresolved D. Trimming pared 3 bases from V and 3 bases from J, leaving 13 bases between. This CDR3 spans 15 amino acids. The germline V gene has CDR1 SGDLS and CDR2 YYNGEE. DNA of the CDR3: TGTGCCAGCAGCGCGGACTCTGAAAATGGAAACACCATATATTTT. Its protein product is CASSADSENGNTIYF.

In its sample, this clone was seen a few times. The chain uses TRBV24-1 and TRBJ2-6, with TRBD1 matching over 7 bases. CDR1 KGHDR and CDR2 SFDVKD come from the germline V gene. The CDR3 has 16 residues. The trim removed 4 bases at V and 2 bases at J, leaving 4 bases unmatched. The CDR3 region has the DNA TGTGCCACCAGTGACCCTACAGGGGCTGGGGCCAACGTCCTGACTTTC. The encoded protein is CATSDPTGAGANVLTF.

This chain links TRBV14 with TRBJ2-1, with D perhaps TRBD2 (6 bases). The CDR3 runs 18 residues. Looked up from germline, CDR1 is SGHDN and CDR2 is FVKESK. The V and J ends lost 0 bases and 0 bases respectively, with 15 bases between them. CDR3 protein: CASSQDLSGDSSYNEQFF. As DNA, the CDR3 is TGTGCCAGCAGCCAAGACCTCTCGGGAGACAGCTCCTACAATGAGCAGTTCTTC.

The chain combines TRBV7-3 with TRBJ2-2, with D perhaps matching TRBD2 (5 bases). The germline V gene encodes CDR1 SGHTA and CDR2 FQGTGA. V lost 6 bases to trimming and J lost 4 bases, with 9 bases between them. The CDR3 covers 13 residues. CDR3 protein: CASRDGVTGELFF. The CDR3 DNA reads as TGTGCCAGCAGGGACGGGGTCACCGGGGAGCTGTTTTTT.

The CDR3 loop reads CASSQLIGGATEAFF. For the CDR3, the DNA is TGTGCCAGCAGCCAATTGATAGGGGGGGCCACTGAAGCTTTCTTT. V is TRBV3-1 (or the pseudogene TRBV3-2) and J is TRBJ1-1; D may be TRBD1 (6 bases). The CDR3 totals 15 residues. CDR1 is LGHDT and CDR2 is YNNKEL in the germline V gene (reference sequence). Trimming took 2 bases from V and 4 from J, leaving 14 bases between them.

This clone showed up just a few times. The V call is TRBV7-2, the J call TRBJ1-3, with TRBD1 identical over 9 bases. Trimming at V came to 5 bases and at J to 1 base, leaving 6 bases not matched to a gene. Germline CDR1 is SGHTA and CDR2 is FQGNSA. The CDR3 extends over 16 amino acids. CDR3 sequence reads: CASSQQGAGSGNTIYF. CDR3 DNA sequence: TGTGCCAGCAGCCAACAGGGGGCAGGGTCTGGAAACACCATATATTTT.

CDR3 sequence reads: CASSERGSSYNSPLHF. CDR3 nucleotide sequence: TGTGCCAGCAGTGAAAGAGGGAGCTCCTATAATTCACCCCTCCACTTT. The rearrangement uses TRBV2 and TRBJ1-6; D gene unclear. This CDR3 spans 16 amino acids. CDR1 and CDR2 from the germline V gene are SNHLY and FYNNEI. Trimming cost V 2 bases and J 0 bases, with 8 bases left between them.

The chain recombines TRBV6-5 with TRBJ1-4; D might be TRBD1 (5 bases). This CDR3 has 14 amino acids. Germline V gives CDR1 MNHEY, CDR2 SVGAGI. Trimming took off 5 bases at V and 6 bases at J, with 13 bases between the two ends. CDR3 sequence: CASSRLGGDEKLFF. In nucleotides, the CDR3 is TGTGCCAGCAGTCGACTGGGAGGGGATGAAAAACTGTTTTTT.

The gene calls are TRBV7-8 and TRBJ1-4; 8 nucleotides align to TRBD1. Trimming cost V 6 bases and J 8 bases; bases outside gene matches: 11. Germline CDR1 is SGHVS and CDR2 is FQNEAQ. The CDR3 runs to 15 residues. CDR3: CASSSGQGFREKLFF. CDR3 DNA sequence: TGTGCCAGCAGTTCTGGACAGGGTTTCCGAGAAAAACTGTTTTTT. Full variable domain (rest looked up from reference TRBV7-8 and TRBJ1-4): GAGVSQSPRYKVAKRGQDVALRCDPISGHVSLFWYQQALGQGPEFLTYFQNEAQLDKSGLPSDRFFAERPEGSVSTLKIQRTQQEDSAVYLCASSSGQGFREKLFFGSGTQLSVL.

The V gene is TRBV5-1, the J gene TRBJ1-2, with D perhaps TRBD1 (5 bases). Germline V CDR1 and CDR2: SGHRS, YFSETQ. The germline V and J ends were trimmed by 1 base and 7 bases, with 14 bases remaining between them. CDR3 length: 14 residues. The CDR3, as DNA: TGCGCCAGCAGCTTGATGTTGCAGGGCAGTGGCTACACCTTC. This encodes CASSLMLQGSGYTF.

This clone appeared a few times. The J gene is TRBJ2-1, the V gene TRBV2; TRBD2 matches at 14 bases. The CDR3 is 18 residues long. CDR1 and CDR2 (germline): SNHLY, FYNNEI. V trimming: 6 bases; J trimming: 5 bases; junction bases outside the gene matches: 12. CDR3 nucleotides: TGTGCCAGCAGCCTTAGACTAGCGGGGGGGCCAGGTGACAATGAGCAGTTCTTC. Translated: CASSLRLAGGPGDNEQFF.

This rearrangement joins TRBV15 to TRBJ1-1, with a tentative D call TRBD1 (6 bases). The CDR3 consists of 14 residues. Trimming stripped 1 base from V and 6 bases from J, with 12 bases between. Per the germline V gene, CDR1 is LNHNV and CDR2 is YYDKDF (reference sequence). Here the CDR3 DNA reads TGTGCCACCAGCAGAGCGTCTAAGGGGGCTGAAGCTTTCTTT. Translating gives CATSRASKGAEAFF.

The V call is TRBV11-2, the J call TRBJ2-5, with 16 bases that match TRBD2. The germline V gene has CDR1 SGHAT and CDR2 FQNNGV. The V and J ends lost 5 bases and 2 bases, in that order; junction bases with no gene match: 2. The CDR3 sequence is 16 residues long. CDR3 DNA: TGTGCCAGCAGCCCGGGACTAGCGGGGGGGCAAGAGACCCAGTACTTC. Protein sequence: CASSPGLAGGQETQYF.